This passage covers 3 T cell receptor beta chains from one sample sequenced in a study of blood T cell repertoires in COVID-19. Generated by immunoSEQ multiplex PCR, the TCRdb table keeps only in-frame clones and is missing some. The sample holds around 220,000 clones, 75% to 90% seen once. The sample comprised peripheral blood. The receptors here all came from a human donor in a cohort sampled during active COVID-19.

The rearrangement links TRBV4-1 to TRBJ2-2, with D perhaps matching TRBD1 (6 bases). Germline V CDR1 and CDR2: MGHRA, YSYEKL. Trimming cost V 6 bases and J 4 bases, with 15 bases left between them. The CDR3 length is 15 residues. The CDR3 DNA is TGCGCCAGCAGGAGGGTGGGGGCGCGCACCGGGGAGCTGTTTTTT. Translation: CASRRVGARTGELFF.

This chain joins TRBV7-2 and TRBJ2-7; 7 bases map to TRBD1. This CDR3 comprises 15 residues. Per the germline V gene, CDR1 is SGHTA and CDR2 is FQGNSA. The trim removed 3 bases at V and 1 base at J, leaving 6 bases unmatched. The CDR3 bases are TGTGCCAGCAGCTTGACTCCAGGGGGTTCCTACGAGCAGTACTTC. Its translation: CASSLTPGGSYEQYF.

The chain recombines TRBV29-1 with TRBJ2-1; D perhaps matches TRBD1 (6 bases). The CDR3 is 13 amino acids. Trimming stripped 4 bases from V and 5 bases from J, with 12 bases between. CDR1 and CDR2 (germline): SQVTM, ANQGSEA. The CDR3 bases are TGCAGCGTTGCCAACAGGGCTAACAATGAGCAGTTCTTC. This codes for CSVANRANNEQFF.